The 12 T cell receptor beta chains presented below share a single source sample, sequenced in a study of T cell responses to AZD1222 COVID-19 vaccine (dated by TCRdb to the early 2020s). What the time point label conveys for this sample: about 28 days (+/-7) after the second vaccine dose. Libraries were prepared through the immunoSEQ multiplex PCR assay. TCRdb's version of the immuneACCESS table is confined to in-frame rearrangements and falls short of the full clone set. An unresolved V gene accounts for under half of the shortfall where checked; the remainder is of unknown origin. The table for this sample lists 150,000 to 200,000 clones; around nine tenths of them were counted only once. Of the sample, more than 9% falls within the top ten clones. The sample in question was peripheral blood, obtained 28 days after the second AZD1222 dose. These receptors were taken from an adult who received the AZD1222 COVID-19 vaccine.

The chain recombines TRBV27 with TRBJ2-2, with D perhaps matching TRBD1 or TRBD2 (5 bases each). The V and J ends lost 3 bases and 4 bases respectively, with 15 bases between them. The CDR3 covers 16 residues. Germline CDR1 is MNHEY and CDR2 is SMNVEV (reference sequence). This chain's CDR3 is CASSLAAGRVTGELFF. The CDR3 nucleotides are TGTGCCAGCAGTTTGGCCGCGGGCAGGGTCACCGGGGAGCTGTTTTTT.

The gene calls are TRBV30 and TRBJ1-2; 10 bases match TRBD1. V dropped 5 bases and J dropped 4; count of bases not matched to a gene: 4. The CDR3 consists of 13 residues. CDR1 is GTSNPN, CDR2 SVGIG, per germline (reference sequence). The CDR3 DNA reads as TGTGCCTGGGGACAGGGGGAGGGCTATGGCTACACCTTC. Translation: CAWGQGEGYGYTF.

CDR3 bases: TGTGCCAGCAGCTTAAGTATGAACACTGAAGCTTTCTTT. As protein: CASSLSMNTEAFF. V and J are TRBV7-2 and TRBJ1-1; no firm D call. Trimming stripped 2 bases from V and 0 bases from J, with 4 bases between. Germline values: CDR1 SGHTA, CDR2 FQGNSA. This CDR3 is 13 amino acids long. The entire variable domain, with the rest obtained from reference TRBV7-2 and TRBJ1-1, is as follows: GAGVSQSPSNKVTEKGKDVELRCDPISGHTALYWYRQSLGQGLEFLIYFQGNSAPDKSGLPSDRFSAERTGGSVSTLTIQRTQQEDSAVYLCASSLSMNTEAFFGQGTRLTVV.

This rearrangement joins TRBV7-9 to TRBJ2-1; TRBD2 aligns across 7 bases. The length of the CDR3 is 14 residues. Germline V gives CDR1 SEHNR, CDR2 FQNEAQ (reference sequence). Trimming took 2 bases from V and 6 from J; bases not matched to a gene: 4. The CDR3 region is CASSLSSGANEQFF. CDR3 bases: TGTGCCAGCAGCTTATCTAGCGGAGCCAATGAGCAGTTCTTC.

The chain uses TRBV2 and TRBJ1-3; tentative D call: TRBD1 (6 bases). Per germline, CDR1 SNHLY and CDR2 FYNNEI. CDR3 length equals 16 residues. Deletions cut 6 bases from V and 0 bases from J, with 15 bases between. CDR3 DNA sequence: TGTGCCAGCAGCCTAAGACAGGTATCCTCTGGAAACACCATATATTTT. This translates into CASSLRQVSSGNTIYF.

The chain couples TRBV6-5 to TRBJ1-3, with D unresolved. Germline V gene sequence: CDR1 MNHEY, CDR2 SVGAGI. V was pared by 8 bases and J by 3 bases, with 11 bases between. The CDR3 is made up of 13 amino acids. The CDR3 sequence is CASRVGYGNTIYF. CDR3 sequence (DNA): TGTGCCAGCCGGGTAGGATATGGAAACACCATATATTTT.

The chain recombines TRBV4-1 with TRBJ2-1; D may be TRBD2 (6 bases). Germline CDR1 MGHRA, CDR2 YSYEKL. There are 17 residues in the CDR3. Trimming removed 4 bases from V and 6 bases from J, with 22 bases in between. The CDR3 DNA reads as TGCGCCAGCAGCCTCGTTCTGGAGGGCCATGCGGTCAATGAGCAGTTCTTC. This translates into CASSLVLEGHAVNEQFF.

The gene calls are TRBV6-5 and TRBJ2-3, with TRBD1 matching 7 bases. From germline, CDR1 is MNHEY and CDR2 SVGAGI. After removal of 7 bases from V and 1 base from J, the junction contained 5 bases not matched to a gene. This CDR3 spans 14 amino acids. CDR3 sequence: CASTRQGGTDTQYF. The CDR3 bases are TGTGCCAGCACCAGACAGGGAGGCACAGATACGCAGTATTTT.

This clone was counted only a few times. The rearrangement joins TRBV7-8 to TRBJ1-4; D might be TRBD1 (5 bases). This CDR3 region has 15 residues. CDR1 and CDR2 (germline): SGHVS, FQNEAQ. V shed 4 bases and J shed 5 bases, with 14 bases lying between them. Here the CDR3 reads CASSSQGPRNEKLFF. The DNA of the CDR3 is TGTGCCAGCAGCTCCCAGGGTCCTCGGAATGAAAAACTGTTTTTT.

V is TRBV30 and J is TRBJ1-3; no clear D. Germline V gives CDR1 GTSNPN, CDR2 SVGIG (reference sequence). This CDR3 spans 16 amino acids. Between the trimmed V and J ends, which lost 4 bases and 3 bases, there was a span of 19 bases. The CDR3 nucleotides are TGTGCCTGGACCATACGGAGCTCGGGGTTTGGAAACACCATATATTTT. Its protein product is CAWTIRSSGFGNTIYF.

This clone was detected a few times. CDR3 protein: CATSRRDSYNQPQHF. CDR3 DNA: TGTGCCACCAGCAGACGCGACAGTTACAATCAGCCCCAGCATTTT. This sequence joins TRBV15 and TRBJ1-5, with D perhaps matching TRBD1 (5 bases). The length of the CDR3 is 15 residues. CDR1 and CDR2 (germline): LNHNV, YYDKDF (reference sequence). V lost 2 bases to trimming and J lost 3 bases, with 11 bases between them.

CDR3 amino acids: CASSSQETQYF. The DNA of the CDR3 is TGTGCCAGCAGCTCCCAAGAGACCCAGTACTTC. V and J are TRBV5-6 and TRBJ2-5; D call uncertain. The germline gives CDR1 SGHDT, CDR2 YYEEEE. The CDR3 extends over 11 amino acids. V was shortened by 3 bases and J by 1 base, with 1 base between the two germline ends.